A selection of T cell receptor beta chains follows, all from one sample in a study of T cell responses to AZD1222 COVID-19 vaccine. TCRdb's table, derived via immunoSEQ multiplex PCR, lists solely in-frame clones and lacks some. The table lists approximately 71,000 clones, 80% of them singletons, with 9.5% to 13% in the top ten. The specimen was peripheral blood, collected on day 0 of AZD1222 vaccination. All receptors derive from an adult in good health. CDR3s include the opening cysteine and the closing phenylalanine or tryptophan. A D gene is named only where the DNA matches it firmly. Clone size is not always given. Where it is, it says once, few, many or a class for expanded clones.

d_call: .
v_call: TRBV5-4
clone_size: .
j_call: TRBJ2-2
cdr3_nt: TGTGCCAGCAGCTTGGACACTAAAAGGGTCGGGGAGCTGTTTTTT
cdr3_aa: CASSLDTKRVGELFF

d_call: .
v_call: TRBV4-3
clone_size: .
j_call: TRBJ2-7
cdr3_nt: TGCGCCAGCAGCCAAGGTCCAGGGTACGAGCAGTACTTC
cdr3_aa: CASSQGPGYEQYF

d_call: .
v_call: TRBV30
clone_size: .
j_call: TRBJ1-1
cdr3_nt: TGTGCCTGGAGTGCGTACAGGGTCCTGAACACTGAAGCTTTCTTT
cdr3_aa: CAWSAYRVLNTEAFF

d_call: .
v_call: TRBV29-1
clone_size: once
j_call: TRBJ1-1
cdr3_nt: TGCAGCGTTGAGGACGGGCGGGGGACTGAAGCTTTCTTT
cdr3_aa: CSVEDGRGTEAFF

d_call: .
v_call: TRBV5-4
clone_size: .
j_call: TRBJ2-1
cdr3_nt: TGTGCCAGCGGGAGTCAAAGGTCCTACAATGAGCAGTTCTTC
cdr3_aa: CASGSQRSYNEQFF

d_call: TRBD1
v_call: TRBV27
clone_size: .
j_call: TRBJ2-7
cdr3_nt: TGTGCCAGCAGTTTAGCCGCCGGCAGGGGGCAATACGAGCAGTACTTC
cdr3_aa: CASSLAAGRGQYEQYF

d_call: .
v_call: TRBV6-5
clone_size: .
j_call: TRBJ2-5
cdr3_nt: TGTGCCAGCAGTTACGGGACAGCGACTAGAGAGACCCAGTACTTC
cdr3_aa: CASSYGTATRETQYF

d_call: .
v_call: TRBV5-6
clone_size: .
j_call: TRBJ2-7
cdr3_nt: TGTGCCAGCAGCGGGAGACAGAGCTCCTACGAGCAGTACTTC
cdr3_aa: CASSGRQSSYEQYF

d_call: .
v_call: TRBV19
clone_size: .
j_call: TRBJ2-1
cdr3_nt: TGTGCCAGTAGTACTAGGGGCCAGGTAATGAATGAGCAGTTCTTC
cdr3_aa: CASSTRGQVMNEQFF

d_call: .
v_call: TRBV11-2
clone_size: .
j_call: TRBJ2-3
cdr3_nt: TGTGCCAGCAGCTTAGGGTCAGGAGTTACGCAGTATTTT
cdr3_aa: CASSLGSGVTQYF

d_call: TRBD1
v_call: TRBV9
clone_size: .
j_call: TRBJ2-5
cdr3_nt: TGTGCCAGCAGCGTGGGGACAGAGCCAGAGACCCAGTACTTC
cdr3_aa: CASSVGTEPETQYF

d_call: .
v_call: TRBV5-1
clone_size: .
j_call: TRBJ1-1
cdr3_nt: TGCGCCAGCAGCCCTCGGGGAGGGCCTGAAGCTTTCTTT
cdr3_aa: CASSPRGGPEAFF

d_call: .
v_call: TRBV5-1
clone_size: .
j_call: TRBJ2-5
cdr3_nt: TGCGCCAGTCACCCAGGGAGCGGAGAGACCCAGTACTTC
cdr3_aa: CASHPGSGETQYF

d_call: .
v_call: TRBV25-1
clone_size: .
j_call: TRBJ2-1
cdr3_nt: TGTGCCAGCAGTGACCTCTCCGGGTACAATGAGCAGTTCTTC
cdr3_aa: CASSDLSGYNEQFF

d_call: .
v_call: TRBV5-6
clone_size: once
j_call: TRBJ2-5
cdr3_nt: TGTGCCAGCAGCCGCCGGGACTTCAAGGAGACCCAGTACTTC
cdr3_aa: CASSRRDFKETQYF

d_call: .
v_call: TRBV28
clone_size: .
j_call: TRBJ1-2
cdr3_nt: TGTGCCAGCAGTTTAGGGCCGCGCTATGGCTACACCTTC
cdr3_aa: CASSLGPRYGYTF

d_call: .
v_call: TRBV3-1/TRBV3-2
clone_size: .
j_call: TRBJ2-4
cdr3_nt: TGTGCCAGCAGCCAAGTTATCGGAACTAGAAAGGCCAAAAACATTCAGTACTTC
cdr3_aa: CASSQVIGTRKAKNIQYF

d_call: .
v_call: TRBV7-2
clone_size: .
j_call: TRBJ2-3
cdr3_nt: TGTGCCAGCAGCCCCCTCGGGGACACAGATACGCAGTATTTT
cdr3_aa: CASSPLGDTDTQYF

d_call: .
v_call: TRBV14
clone_size: .
j_call: TRBJ2-3
cdr3_nt: TGTGCCAGCAGCCAAGGGATTGTCGGGGCCTGGGGGGATACGCAGTATTTT
cdr3_aa: CASSQGIVGAWGDTQYF

d_call: TRBD2
v_call: TRBV3-1/TRBV3-2
clone_size: .
j_call: TRBJ2-7
cdr3_nt: TGTGCCAGCAGTCGGGGGGGAGGACAGTACTTC
cdr3_aa: CASSRGGGQYF

d_call: TRBD2
v_call: TRBV4-3
clone_size: .
j_call: TRBJ2-1
cdr3_nt: TGCGCCAGCAGCCGGACGCTAGGCGGGGGGTACAATGAGCAGTTCTTC
cdr3_aa: CASSRTLGGGYNEQFF

d_call: .
v_call: TRBV6-5
clone_size: .
j_call: TRBJ1-3
cdr3_nt: TGTGCCAGCAGTTACGACAGCTCGCGAAACACCATATATTTT
cdr3_aa: CASSYDSSRNTIYF

d_call: .
v_call: TRBV7-2
clone_size: .
j_call: TRBJ2-4
cdr3_nt: TGTGCCAGCAGCTCCCTAACAGGGTTGGACATTCAGTACTTC
cdr3_aa: CASSSLTGLDIQYF

d_call: TRBD2
v_call: TRBV19
clone_size: .
j_call: TRBJ2-7
cdr3_nt: TGTGCCAGTAGTCTAGCGGGGGGAACCTACGAGCAGTACTTC
cdr3_aa: CASSLAGGTYEQYF

d_call: .
v_call: TRBV4-3
clone_size: .
j_call: TRBJ1-6
cdr3_nt: TGCGCCAGCAGCCAAGAGATACACAGGAATTCACCCCTCCACTTT
cdr3_aa: CASSQEIHRNSPLHF

d_call: .
v_call: TRBV3-1/TRBV3-2
clone_size: few
j_call: TRBJ1-1
cdr3_nt: TGTGCCAGCACAGGAGCTAAGTTCTTT
cdr3_aa: CASTGAKFF

d_call: TRBD1
v_call: TRBV4-1
clone_size: once
j_call: TRBJ2-2
cdr3_nt: TGCGCCAGCAGCCGCCCGACAGGGGGCGGGGCAAGGTTGTTTTTT
cdr3_aa: CASSRPTGGGARLFF

d_call: TRBD1
v_call: TRBV5-1
clone_size: .
j_call: TRBJ1-6
cdr3_nt: TGCGCCAGCAGCTTGGCCGGACAGGGTAATTCACCCCTCCACTTT
cdr3_aa: CASSLAGQGNSPLHF

d_call: .
v_call: TRBV29-1
clone_size: .
j_call: TRBJ2-7
cdr3_nt: TGCAGCGTTGAAAAAGGAGAGGGCTACGAGCAGTACTTC
cdr3_aa: CSVEKGEGYEQYF

d_call: .
v_call: TRBV6-1
clone_size: .
j_call: TRBJ1-1
cdr3_nt: TGTGCCAGCAGAGTTGAGGGACATCCGGACACTGAAGCTTTCTTT
cdr3_aa: CASRVEGHPDTEAFF

d_call: TRBD2
v_call: TRBV5-1
clone_size: once
j_call: TRBJ2-3
cdr3_nt: TGCGCCAGCAGCTTGGGTCGGGGGGGCACAGATACGCAGTATTTT
cdr3_aa: CASSLGRGGTDTQYF

d_call: .
v_call: TRBV6-1
clone_size: .
j_call: TRBJ1-5
cdr3_nt: TGTGCCAGCAGTGAAGCGTTCTTCCAGGGAAATAGCAATCAGCCCCAGCATTTT
cdr3_aa: CASSEAFFQGNSNQPQHF

d_call: TRBD2
v_call: TRBV7-2
clone_size: .
j_call: TRBJ2-7
cdr3_nt: TGTGCCAGCAGTCCCTGGGGGGGTTACTACGAGCAGTACTTC
cdr3_aa: CASSPWGGYYEQYF

d_call: TRBD1
v_call: TRBV7-9
clone_size: once
j_call: TRBJ1-1
cdr3_nt: TGTGCCAGCAGCGATGGACAGGTTCTGAACACTGAAGCTTTCTTT
cdr3_aa: CASSDGQVLNTEAFF

d_call: .
v_call: TRBV7-9
clone_size: .
j_call: TRBJ1-1
cdr3_nt: TGTGCCAGCAGCTTAGAATCTTCAGGGAGTAGGGCTTTCTTT
cdr3_aa: CASSLESSGSRAFF

d_call: TRBD2
v_call: TRBV4-3
clone_size: .
j_call: TRBJ2-1
cdr3_nt: TGCGCCAGCAGCCAAGGGGCGGGGGGCTACAATGAGCAGTTCTTC
cdr3_aa: CASSQGAGGYNEQFF

d_call: TRBD1
v_call: TRBV5-1
clone_size: .
j_call: TRBJ2-7
cdr3_nt: TGCGCCAGCAGCCTACACGGACAGGACGAGCAGTACTTC
cdr3_aa: CASSLHGQDEQYF

d_call: .
v_call: TRBV19
clone_size: .
j_call: TRBJ2-1
cdr3_nt: TGTGCCAGTAACGAGGGCCCTAACTCCTACAATGAGCAGTTCTTC
cdr3_aa: CASNEGPNSYNEQFF